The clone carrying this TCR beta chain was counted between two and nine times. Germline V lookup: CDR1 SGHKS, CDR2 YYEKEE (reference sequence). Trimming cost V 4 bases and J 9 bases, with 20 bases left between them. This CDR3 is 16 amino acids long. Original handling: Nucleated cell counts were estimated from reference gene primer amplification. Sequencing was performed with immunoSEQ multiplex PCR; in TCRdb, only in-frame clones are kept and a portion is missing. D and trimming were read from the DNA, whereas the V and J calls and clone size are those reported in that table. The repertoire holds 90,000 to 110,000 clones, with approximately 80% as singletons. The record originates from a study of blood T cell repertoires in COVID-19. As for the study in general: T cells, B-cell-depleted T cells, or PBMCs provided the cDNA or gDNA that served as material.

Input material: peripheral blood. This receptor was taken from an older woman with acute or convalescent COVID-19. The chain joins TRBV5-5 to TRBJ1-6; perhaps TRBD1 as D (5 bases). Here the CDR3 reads CASSPGVGDASSPLHF. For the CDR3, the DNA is TGTGCCAGCAGCCCGGGGGTGGGGGACGCGAGTTCACCCCTCCACTTT.